This TCR beta chain was captured by sequencing in a study of T cell responses to AZD1222 COVID-19 vaccine. Sequenced by immunoSEQ multiplex PCR; TCRdb stores in-frame clones only, minus some. The sample holds about 97,000 clones, roughly 91% seen once. Study-level points and caveats: Clonal diversity may have been underestimated, and the donors were mostly white British, with more females than males. Spike-wide vaccine-associated CD4 TCRs dominated at 160-218 and 743-854. A reported finding is that nearly half of spike-specific TCRs target unmutated variant regions.

Regarding this clone: The antigen is not known.

The germline CDR1 and CDR2 sequences are MNHEY and SVGEGT. The CDR3 spans 12 residues. V gave up 5 bases and J gave up 6 bases, with 11 bases separating them. The source of this sequence is an adult in good health. Material: peripheral blood, obtained on day 0 of AZD1222 vaccination. The V gene is TRBV6-2 or TRBV6-3, the J gene TRBJ2-7; a weak D match, TRBD1 (6 bases). In DNA form, the CDR3 reads TGTGCCAGCAGTCCACGACAGGCCGAGCAGTACTTC. Amino acids: CASSPRQAEQYF.